The 23 T cell receptor beta chains presented below share a single source sample, sequenced in a study of identical twins. TCRdb processed the 5' RACE reads anew with MiXCR; each CDR3 protein has one entry. The table lists hundreds of thousands of distinct CDR3 sequences, 6% to 6.5% of them singletons. Material: naive T cells sorted from blood. These receptor sequences come from a man in his late teens or twenties in good health.

This clonotype was observed at least ten times. The CDR3, as DNA: TGTGCCATCAGTGAACCGGACAGTAGCAATCAGCCCCAGCATTTT. This encodes CAISEPDSSNQPQHF. The chain joins TRBV10-3 to TRBJ1-5; weak D call: TRBD1 (6 bases). The CDR3 length is 15 residues. Germline CDR1 ENHRY, CDR2 SYGVKD. V gave up 3 bases and J gave up 0 bases, with 9 bases separating them.

The CDR3 sequence is CASSLVRGLEQYF. As DNA, the CDR3 is TGTGCCAGCAGCTTAGTCAGGGGTCTCGAGCAGTACTTC. The chain is built from TRBV7-6 and TRBJ2-7; a possible D gene is TRBD1 (6 bases). Germline lookup yields CDR1 SGHVS and CDR2 FNYEAQ. This CDR3 contains 13 residues. The V end lost 1 base, the J end lost 6 bases, and 10 bases lay between the germline ends.

This clonotype was picked up many times. This chain links TRBV20-1 with TRBJ2-7; TRBD1 matches 7 bases. Germline V gene lookup returns CDR1 DFQATT and CDR2 SNEGSKA (reference sequence). CDR3 length: 11 amino acids. V was clipped by 6 bases and J by 6 bases; unmatched bases: 5. The CDR3 loop reads CSARTGGEQYF. CDR3 DNA: TGCAGTGCGCGGACAGGTGGCGAGCAGTACTTC.

The rearrangement joins TRBV10-3 to TRBJ2-3; 10 nucleotides line up with TRBD2. V dropped 8 bases and J dropped 9; count of bases not matched to a gene: 11. Germline CDR1 reads ENHRY; CDR2 reads SYGVKD. The CDR3 covers 14 residues. CDR3 residues: CAILPAGGFETQYF. The CDR3 nucleotides read TGTGCCATCTTACCAGCGGGAGGGTTCGAGACGCAGTATTTT.

This clonotype appeared many times. The chain links TRBV21-1 to TRBJ2-5; the DNA was not used to check the table's D call, TRBD2. TRBV21-1 is noted as a pseudogene. The CDR3 extends over 14 amino acids. The CDR3 sequence is CASSNRTRKETQYF. For the CDR3, the DNA is TGTGCCAGCAGCAACCGGACTAGAAAAGAGACCCAGTACTTC.

This clonotype was counted at least ten times. The rearrangement joins TRBV15 to TRBJ1-2; TRBD1 is a possible D gene (5 bases). Germline CDR1 is LNHNV and CDR2 is YYDKDF (reference sequence). V lost 3 bases and J 2 bases, leaving 13 bases between the germline ends. The CDR3 contains 15 residues. CDR3 sequence reads: CATSSTLGPNYGYTF. The DNA of the CDR3 is TGTGCCACCAGCAGTACACTGGGACCAAACTATGGCTACACCTTC.

The chain joins TRBV20-1 to TRBJ2-7, with D maybe TRBD2 (6 bases). The germline V gene encodes CDR1 DFQATT and CDR2 SNEGSKA (reference sequence). Trimming took off 3 bases at V and 3 bases at J, with 15 bases between the two ends. The CDR3 length is 14 residues. CDR3 coding DNA: TGCAGTGCTAGTTCGGGGGACCTATTCTACGAGCAGTACTTC. Amino acids: CSASSGDLFYEQYF.

This clonotype has a count of ten or more. The chain uses TRBV28 and TRBJ1-5; 12 nucleotides line up with TRBD1. The CDR3 extends over 15 amino acids. CDR1 and CDR2 from the germline V gene are MDHEN and SYDVKM. V lost 7 bases to trimming and J lost 6 bases; unmatched junction nucleotides: 7. The CDR3 spells CASIPGQGAGQPQHF. DNA for the CDR3: TGTGCCAGCATTCCGGGACAGGGGGCTGGTCAGCCCCAGCATTTT.

The chain recombines TRBV2 with TRBJ1-4; perhaps TRBD1 as D (5 bases). Germline V gives CDR1 SNHLY, CDR2 FYNNEI. The V end lost 10 bases, the J end lost 0 bases, and 12 bases lay between the germline ends. This CDR3 is built from 14 residues. In nucleotides, the CDR3 is TGTGCCACTCAGGGAGTCGCAACTAATGAAAAACTGTTTTTT. Protein product: CATQGVATNEKLFF.

This clonotype was seen repeatedly, ten times or more. The CDR3 nucleotides read TGCAGCGTAGCCTATGGGGACTACGAGCAGTACTTC. This gives the protein CSVAYGDYEQYF. The chain employs TRBV29-1 and TRBJ2-7; D gene ambiguous. In germline, CDR1 is SQVTM, CDR2 ANQGSEA. This CDR3 contains 12 residues. V lost 6 bases and J 3 bases, leaving 12 bases between the germline ends.

V gene TRBV7-2 combines with J gene TRBJ1-4, with D perhaps matching TRBD1 (6 bases). The CDR3 totals 14 residues. Trimming took off 3 bases at V and 13 bases at J, with 18 bases between the two ends. From germline, CDR1 is SGHTA and CDR2 FQGNSA. CDR3 in amino acids: CASSFGGGPGRLFF. The CDR3 DNA sequence: TGTGCCAGCAGCTTTGGGGGGGGCCCGGGCCGACTGTTTTTT.

In this sample, this clonotype turned up many times. The gene calls are TRBV11-2 and TRBJ2-3; D is unclear. The CDR3 runs to 13 residues. V was clipped by 3 bases and J by 0 bases, with 4 bases between them. Germline loops: CDR1 SGHAT, CDR2 FQNNGV. CDR3 sequence reads: CASSFMSTDTQYF. DNA for the CDR3: TGTGCCAGCAGCTTTATGAGCACAGATACGCAGTATTTT.

In this sample, this clonotype turned up a few times. The chain carries TRBV7-8 and TRBJ2-4; TRBD2 agrees at 9 bases. Germline V gene sequence: CDR1 SGHVS, CDR2 FQNEAQ. The junction had 14 bases not matched to a gene; V was cut back by 1 base and J by 7 bases. The CDR3 has 18 amino acids. The CDR3 loop is CASSLVALREGPRNIQYF. CDR3 DNA sequence: TGTGCCAGCAGCTTAGTAGCTCTGCGGGAGGGCCCACGGAACATTCAGTACTTC.

This clonotype was recorded once. This chain connects TRBV20-1 to TRBJ2-5; tentatively, D is TRBD1 (5 bases). Germline CDR1 and CDR2: DFQATT and SNEGSKA (reference sequence). V was clipped by 3 bases and J by 4 bases, with 15 bases between them. The CDR3 has 14 residues. CDR3 in amino acids: CSARGLENTETQYF. For the CDR3, the DNA is TGCAGTGCTAGGGGGCTAGAGAATACAGAGACCCAGTACTTC.

This clonotype has more than one count but fewer than ten. This sequence joins TRBV7-9 and TRBJ2-7; D not resolved. Germline V gene sequence: CDR1 SEHNR, CDR2 FQNEAQ (reference sequence). V was shortened by 5 bases and J by 6 bases, with 14 bases between the two germline ends. The CDR3 loop spans 13 amino acids. In nucleotides, the CDR3 is TGTGCCAGCAGCCTACATGGGGTTCCCGAGCAGTACGTC. Protein sequence: CASSLHGVPEQYV.

This clonotype came up a few times. This chain joins TRBV27 and TRBJ2-1, with 16 bases aligning to TRBD2. Looked up from germline, CDR1 is MNHEY and CDR2 is SMNVEV (reference sequence). V gave up 4 bases and J gave up 4 bases; unmatched junction bases: 13. The CDR3 runs to 20 residues. In nucleotides, the CDR3 is TGTGCCAGCAGTTCAAAGGGACTAGCGGGAGGGCCGAGGTCTTACAATGAGCAGTTCTTC. This translates into CASSSKGLAGGPRSYNEQFF.

CDR3 amino acids: CASSPPQGVNYGYTF. CDR3 nucleotides: TGTGCCAGCAGCCCTCCCCAAGGAGTAAACTATGGCTACACCTTC. The rearrangement uses TRBV5-6 and TRBJ1-2; no clear D. Deletions cut 4 bases from V and 2 bases from J, with 15 bases between. Germline V CDR1 and CDR2: SGHDT, YYEEEE. The CDR3 length is 15 residues.

The sample holds a few counts of this clonotype. The chain carries TRBV12-3 or TRBV12-4 and TRBJ1-4; D perhaps matches TRBD1 (6 bases). V was pared by 4 bases and J by 6 bases, with 21 bases between. CDR3 length equals 17 residues. The CDR3 loop is CASSSLDSGQKDEKLFF. CDR3 nucleotide sequence: TGTGCCAGCAGTTCTCTCGATTCGGGACAAAAGGATGAAAAACTGTTTTTT.

This clonotype was counted ten times or more. The chain employs TRBV10-3 and TRBJ2-2; a weak D match, TRBD2 (5 bases). The V and J ends lost 6 bases and 4 bases respectively, with 18 bases between them. The germline V gene encodes CDR1 ENHRY and CDR2 SYGVKD. The CDR3 covers 16 residues. DNA of the CDR3: TGTGCCATCAGATACGATAAGGGAGTCGGCACCGGGGAGCTGTTTTTT. Its translation is CAIRYDKGVGTGELFF.

This clonotype was counted at least ten times. This chain uses TRBV29-1 with TRBJ1-1; 7 nucleotides agree with TRBD1. The V segment lost 2 bases and the J segment 5 bases; nucleotides outside the gene matches: 5. The germline V gene has CDR1 SQVTM and CDR2 ANQGSEA. The CDR3 sequence is 13 residues long. The CDR3 sequence: CSVEKGARTEAFF. Written as DNA, the CDR3 is TGCAGCGTTGAAAAGGGGGCGCGGACTGAAGCTTTCTTT.

This clonotype showed up just a few times. The J gene is TRBJ1-3, the V gene TRBV27; D gene ambiguous. This CDR3 spans 16 amino acids. V was pared by 4 bases and J by 0 bases, with 13 bases between. The V gene's germline CDR1 is MNHEY and CDR2 SMNVEV (reference sequence). CDR3 DNA sequence: TGTGCCAGCAGTTCAAAGAGGGCCAGCTCTGGAAACACCATATATTTT. This codes for CASSSKRASSGNTIYF.

This clonotype was recorded many times. The chain couples TRBV20-1 to TRBJ2-7, with 10 bases identical to TRBD2. The CDR3 totals 14 residues. Germline assignment: CDR1 DFQATT and CDR2 SNEGSKA (reference sequence). V lost 3 bases, J lost 3 bases, and 5 bases stayed unmatched. This CDR3 reads CSASWLAGVYEQYF. CDR3 nucleotide sequence: TGCAGTGCTAGTTGGCTAGCGGGAGTCTACGAGCAGTACTTC.

This clonotype has ten or more counts. The chain carries TRBV10-3 and TRBJ2-1; TRBD2 agrees at 9 bases. The CDR3 runs 16 residues. Germline loops: CDR1 ENHRY, CDR2 SYGVKD. V was pared by 6 bases and J by 5 bases, with 11 bases of the junction left unmatched. The CDR3 is CAISETLAGENNEQFF. The CDR3 DNA is TGTGCCATCAGCGAAACTTTAGCGGGAGAGAACAATGAGCAGTTCTTC.